What follows are 12 T cell receptor beta chains derived from one specimen sequenced in a study of regulatory T cells in long-lasting Graves disease. Arm-PCR with iRepertoire HTBI primers amplified the CDR3 regions for these TCR beta libraries. One entry per CDR3 protein, called by TCRdb with MiXCR from the multiplex PCR reads. The data show 350,000 to 500,000 distinct CDR3 sequences, around 15% seen once. Documented time point: newly diagnosed GD, antithyroid drugs for less than 3 months. RNA from PBMCs was the source of the TCR library. These data are also associated with another study on T cells in Graves' hyperthyroidism and ophthalmopathy.

The sample consisted of peripheral blood mononuclear cells (PBMCs), taken at new diagnosis, from a patient treated with antithyroid drugs. All receptors derive from a woman aged 45 to 65 with Graves disease.

This clonotype came up many times. The gene calls are TRBV6-1 and TRBJ1-2; 7 nucleotides line up with TRBD1. This CDR3 is built from 14 residues. Losses at the gene ends were 3 bases for V and 4 bases for J; bases not matched to a gene: 5. Per germline, CDR1 MNHNS and CDR2 SASEGT. The DNA for the CDR3 is TGTGCCAGCAGTGAGAGACAGGGATCCTATGGCTACACCTTC. It yields the protein CASSERQGSYGYTF.

This chain uses TRBV27 with TRBJ2-1; 8 positions agree with TRBD1. The ends lost 4 bases at V and 3 bases at J; junction bases unmatched: 14. The CDR3 has 18 residues. Germline V lookup: CDR1 MNHEY, CDR2 SMNVEV (reference sequence). In nucleotides, the CDR3 is TGTGCCAGCAGTTCACTACGTGTTTTACAGGGGGGCTACAATGAGCAGTTCTTC. It translates to CASSSLRVLQGGYNEQFF.

The table lists this clonotype with a few counts. CDR3 coding DNA: TGTGCCAGTGAGCCGGGACAGGCCCACACCGGGGAGCTGTTTTTT. Translation: CASEPGQAHTGELFF. J is TRBJ2-2 and V is TRBV19; 8 bases fit TRBD1. The CDR3 is 15 amino acids. The V gene's germline CDR1 is LNHDA and CDR2 SQIVND (reference sequence). V trimming: 8 bases; J trimming: 3 bases; junction bases outside the gene matches: 8.

The CDR3 sequence: CASSYSFGSYEQYF. CDR3 bases: TGTGCCAGCAGTTACTCATTTGGGTCCTACGAGCAGTACTTC. The V call is TRBV6-5, the J call TRBJ2-7, with D unclear. Germline V gene sequence: CDR1 MNHEY, CDR2 SVGAGI. The CDR3 spans 14 residues. The V gene lost 0 bases and the J gene lost 1 base, with 7 bases spanning the gap.

This clonotype was found a few times. V is TRBV11-2 and J is TRBJ2-6; tentative D call: TRBD1 (6 bases). V was shortened by 5 bases and J by 0 bases, with 14 bases between the two germline ends. CDR1 SGHAT and CDR2 FQNNGV come from the germline V gene. This CDR3 has 17 residues. CDR3: CASSVNRVPSGANVLTF. The CDR3 bases are TGTGCCAGCAGCGTCAACAGGGTCCCCTCTGGGGCCAACGTCCTGACTTTC.

Ten or more counts support this clonotype. The V and J genes are TRBV28 and TRBJ2-7; 7 bases are shared with TRBD1. Trimming cost V 7 bases and J 3 bases; bases outside gene matches: 12. The length of the CDR3 is 15 residues. Germline CDR1 reads MDHEN; CDR2 reads SYDVKM. The DNA of the CDR3 is TGTGCCAGCACCCGGCCTTTCGACAGGGACTACGAGCAGTACTTC. It yields the protein CASTRPFDRDYEQYF. The variable domain in full, with the rest retrieved from reference TRBV28 and TRBJ2-7, is DVKVTQSSRYLVKRTGEKVFLECVQDMDHENMFWYRQDPGLGLRLIYFSYDVKMKEKGDIPEGYSVSREKKERFSLILESASTNQTSMYLCASTRPFDRDYEQYFGPGTRLTVT.

This clonotype has more than one count but fewer than ten. V is TRBV4-1 and J is TRBJ2-5; tentatively, D is TRBD1 or TRBD2 (5 bases each). Germline V gives CDR1 MGHRA, CDR2 YSYEKL. Trimming cost V 4 bases and J 3 bases, with 15 bases left between them. The CDR3 is 15 residues long. This CDR3 is CASSRFWQGEETQYF. DNA of the CDR3: TGCGCCAGCAGCCGGTTCTGGCAGGGAGAAGAGACCCAGTACTTC.

V gene TRBV12-3 or TRBV12-4 combines with J gene TRBJ1-5; 7 bases are shared with TRBD1. This CDR3 spans 19 amino acids. The J segment lost 0 bases and the V segment lost 3 bases, leaving 14 bases of the junction unmatched. The CDR3 here is CASSFGGRGGGYSNQPQHF. DNA of the CDR3: TGTGCCAGCAGTTTTGGTGGCAGGGGGGGGGGTTATAGCAATCAGCCCCAGCATTTT.

This clonotype occurred many times. The chain is built from TRBV27 and TRBJ1-5; a weak D match, TRBD1 (5 bases). CDR1 and CDR2 from the germline V gene are MNHEY and SMNVEV (reference sequence). V lost 6 bases and J 2 bases, leaving 8 bases between the germline ends. The CDR3 length is 13 residues. CDR3 region: CASSWGGNQPQHF. In nucleotides, the CDR3 is TGTGCCAGCAGCTGGGGGGGCAATCAGCCCCAGCATTTT.

In its sample, this clonotype was seen a few times. The rearrangement links TRBV28 to TRBJ2-2, with TRBD2 as a possible D gene (6 bases). The V gene lost 3 bases and the J gene lost 7 bases, with 12 bases spanning the gap. The CDR3 runs to 14 residues. Germline lookup yields CDR1 MDHEN and CDR2 SYDVKM. Here the CDR3 DNA reads TGTGCCAGCAGTTTCGGGAGAGGGGACGGGGAGCTGTTTTTT. Its protein is CASSFGRGDGELFF.

Many counts were recorded for this clonotype. V usage is TRBV28 and J usage is TRBJ2-3; TRBD2 aligns across 12 bases. The CDR3 consists of 20 residues. The V and J ends lost 2 bases and 0 bases, in that order; junction bases with no gene match: 12. CDR1 MDHEN and CDR2 SYDVKM come from the germline V gene. The CDR3 loop is CASSLPPATSGRHSTDTQYF. The CDR3 region has the DNA TGTGCCAGCAGTTTACCCCCCGCCACTAGCGGGAGGCATAGCACAGATACGCAGTATTTT.

The chain carries TRBV2 and TRBJ1-4, with no clear D. The CDR3 has 11 residues. The germline CDR1 and CDR2 sequences are SNHLY and FYNNEI. V was pared by 6 bases and J by 16 bases, with 15 bases between. The CDR3 nucleotides read TGTGCCAGCAGGGCGGCCAACCTCCCGTTTTTT. Its translation is CASRAANLPFF.